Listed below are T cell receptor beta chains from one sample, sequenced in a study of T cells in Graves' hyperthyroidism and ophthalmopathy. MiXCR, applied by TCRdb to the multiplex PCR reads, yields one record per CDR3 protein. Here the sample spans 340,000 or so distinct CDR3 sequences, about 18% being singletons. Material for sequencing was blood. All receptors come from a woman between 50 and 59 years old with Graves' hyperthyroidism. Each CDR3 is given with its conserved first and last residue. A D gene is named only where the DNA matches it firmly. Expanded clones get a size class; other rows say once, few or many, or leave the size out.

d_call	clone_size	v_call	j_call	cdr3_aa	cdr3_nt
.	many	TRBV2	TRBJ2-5	CVTRWRGRRQETQYF	TGTGTCACCCGGTGGAGGGGGCGCCGGCAAGAGACCCAGTACTTC
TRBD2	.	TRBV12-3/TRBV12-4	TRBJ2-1	CASSSSGTSGKNNEQFF	TGTGCCAGCAGTTCATCCGGGACTAGCGGGAAAAACAATGAGCAGTTCTTC
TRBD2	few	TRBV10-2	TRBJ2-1	CASITIAGFGSEQFF	TGCGCCAGCATTACGATAGCGGGATTTGGTAGTGAGCAGTTCTTC
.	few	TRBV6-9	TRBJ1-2	CASSLQGSHGYTF	TGTGCCAGCAGTTTACAGGGCAGCCATGGCTACACCTTC
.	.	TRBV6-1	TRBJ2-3	CASSQAEGTDTQYF	TGTGCCAGCAGCCAAGCGGAGGGCACAGATACGCAGTATTTT
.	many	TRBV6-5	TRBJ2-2	CASSYNRNTGELFF	TGTGCCAGCAGTTACAACAGGAACACCGGGGAGCTGTTTTTT
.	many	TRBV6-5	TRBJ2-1	CASSYSGGKYNEQFF	TGTGCCAGCAGTTACAGTGGCGGGAAATACAATGAGCAGTTCTTC
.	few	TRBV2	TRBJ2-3	CASQQSSSTDTQYF	TGTGCCAGTCAACAGAGCTCTAGCACAGATACGCAGTATTTT
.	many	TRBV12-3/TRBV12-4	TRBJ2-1	CASSSNPVGANNEQFF	TGTGCCAGCAGCTCTAACCCTGTCGGGGCTAACAATGAGCAGTTCTTC
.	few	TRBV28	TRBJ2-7	CASASSDEQYF	TGTGCCAGCGCATCGTCCGACGAGCAGTACTTC
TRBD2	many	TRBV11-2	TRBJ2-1	CASSLVPSGGNEQFF	TGTGCCAGCAGCTTAGTACCTAGCGGGGGCAATGAGCAGTTCTTC
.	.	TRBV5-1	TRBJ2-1	CASSFFPGGNPNEQFF	TGCGCCAGCAGCTTCTTCCCCGGGGGCAACCCCAATGAGCAGTTCTTC
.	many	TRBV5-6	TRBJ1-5	CASSLVVRVDQPQHF	TGTGCCAGCAGCTTGGTAGTCAGGGTGGATCAGCCCCAGCATTTT
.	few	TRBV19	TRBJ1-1	CASSIGGMNTEAFF	TGTGCCAGTAGTATAGGCGGCATGAACACTGAAGCTTTCTTT
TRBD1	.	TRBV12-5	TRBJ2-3	CASGRDSHTDTQYF	TGTGCTAGTGGCCGGGACAGCCACACAGATACGCAGTATTTT
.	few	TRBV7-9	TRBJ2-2	CASSFAGATGELFF	TGTGCCAGCAGCTTCGCAGGGGCCACCGGGGAGCTGTTTTTT
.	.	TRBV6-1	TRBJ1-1	CASSAPGREAFF	TGTGCCAGCAGCGCCCCGGGCCGTGAAGCTTTCTTT
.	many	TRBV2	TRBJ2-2	CASSDWATANTGELFF	TGTGCCAGCAGTGACTGGGCGACGGCGAACACCGGGGAGCTGTTTTTT
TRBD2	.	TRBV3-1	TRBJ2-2	CASTRTLAGRLTGELFF	TGTGCCAGCACCAGAACCCTAGCGGGGAGGCTCACCGGGGAGCTGTTTTTT
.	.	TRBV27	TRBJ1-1	CASSLSSRGNTEAFF	TGTGCCAGCAGTTTATCCTCCCGGGGGAACACTGAAGCTTTCTTT
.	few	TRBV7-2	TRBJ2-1	CASSSREGDGEQFF	TGTGCCAGCAGCTCTCGGGAAGGGGATGGTGAGCAGTTCTTC
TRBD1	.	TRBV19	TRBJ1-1	CASAKLGTVAPTEAFF	TGTGCCAGTGCCAAATTAGGGACAGTCGCTCCCACTGAAGCTTTCTTT
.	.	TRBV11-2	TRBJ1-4	CASSLDAHEKLFF	TGTGCCAGCAGCTTAGATGCACACGAAAAACTGTTTTTT
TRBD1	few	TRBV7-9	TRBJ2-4	CASSETGQGVSKNIQYF	TGTGCCAGCAGCGAAACCGGACAGGGGGTTTCCAAAAACATTCAGTACTTC
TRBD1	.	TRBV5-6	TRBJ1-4	CASSVTGVGEKLFF	TGTGCCAGCAGCGTAACAGGGGTTGGAGAAAAACTGTTTTTT
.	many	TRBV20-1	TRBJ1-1	CSASVGGFTEAFF	TGCAGTGCTAGCGTTGGGGGGTTCACTGAAGCTTTCTTT
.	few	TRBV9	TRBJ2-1	CASAAYNEQFF	TGTGCCAGCGCGGCTTACAATGAGCAGTTCTTC
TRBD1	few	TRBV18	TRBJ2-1	CASSPLGGVRNEQFF	TGTGCCAGCTCACCACTAGGGGGCGTTCGCAATGAGCAGTTCTTC
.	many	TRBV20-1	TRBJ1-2	CSARHYGYTF	TGCAGTGCTCGACACTATGGCTACACCTTC
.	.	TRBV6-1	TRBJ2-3	CASSPDGGTDTQYF	TGTGCCAGCAGTCCAGATGGGGGGACAGATACGCAGTATTTT
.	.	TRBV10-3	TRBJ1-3	CAIRETPGNTIYF	TGTGCCATCAGAGAAACCCCGGGAAACACCATATATTTT
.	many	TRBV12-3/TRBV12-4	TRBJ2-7	CASSLRGKGSEQYF	TGTGCCAGCAGTTTAAGAGGCAAGGGAAGCGAGCAGTACTTC
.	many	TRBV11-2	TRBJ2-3	CASSLDRGDTQYF	TGTGCCAGCAGCTTAGATCGAGGAGATACGCAGTATTTT
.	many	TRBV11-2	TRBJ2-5	CASSLAPTQETQYF	TGTGCCAGCAGCTTAGCGCCAACCCAAGAGACCCAGTACTTC
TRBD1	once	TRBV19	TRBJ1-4	CATQGTGDEKLFF	TGTGCCACCCAAGGGACAGGGGACGAAAAACTGTTTTTT
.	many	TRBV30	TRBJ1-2	CAWRGPGTTKGYGYTF	TGTGCCTGGAGGGGCCCGGGGACTACCAAGGGGTATGGCTACACCTTC
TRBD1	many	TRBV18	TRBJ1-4	CASSPGQTTTNEKLFF	TGTGCCAGCTCACCGGGACAGACTACAACTAATGAAAAACTGTTTTTT
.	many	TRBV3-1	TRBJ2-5	CASSQDTSQTQYF	TGTGCCAGCAGCCAAGATACTAGCCAGACCCAGTACTTC
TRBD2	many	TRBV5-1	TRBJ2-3	CASSPGTSGGTDTQYF	TGTGCCAGCAGCCCAGGGACTAGCGGGGGCACAGATACGCAGTATTTT
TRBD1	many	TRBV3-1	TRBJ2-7	CASSQGTGTYEQYF	TGTGCCAGCAGCCAAGGGACAGGAACCTACGAGCAGTACTTC
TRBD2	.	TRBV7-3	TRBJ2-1	CASSSRLAEEQFF	TGTGCCAGCAGCTCCAGACTAGCGGAAGAGCAGTTCTTC
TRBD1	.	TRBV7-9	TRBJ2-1	CASSRDREMYNEQFF	TGTGCCAGCAGCAGAGACAGGGAGATGTACAATGAGCAGTTCTTC
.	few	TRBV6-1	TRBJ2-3	CATSRSDTQYF	TGTGCCACCTCGAGGTCAGATACGCAGTATTTT
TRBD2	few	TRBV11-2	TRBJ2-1	CASRPGLAGSYNEQFF	TGTGCCAGCAGGCCGGGACTAGCGGGCTCCTACAATGAGCAGTTCTTC
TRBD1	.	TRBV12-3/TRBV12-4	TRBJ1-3	CASSPATGEVTIYF	TGTGCCAGCAGTCCCGCGACAGGGGAGGTTACCATATATTTT
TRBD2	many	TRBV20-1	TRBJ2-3	CSAMGLAGDETFSTDTQYF	TGCAGTGCTATGGGTCTAGCGGGAGATGAGACCTTTAGCACAGATACGCAGTATTTT
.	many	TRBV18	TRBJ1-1	CASSPTDRYTEAFF	TGTGCCAGCTCACCAACGGACCGGTACACTGAAGCTTTCTTT
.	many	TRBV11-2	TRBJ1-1	CASSLEFGSTEAFF	TGTGCCAGCAGCTTAGAGTTCGGCAGCACTGAAGCTTTCTTT